One sample yielded the 24 T cell receptor beta chains listed below, sequenced in a study. TCRdb passed the RT-PCR reads through MiXCR, listing each CDR3 protein once. The sample carries 4,200 or so distinct CDR3 sequences, 30% to 40% recorded once. The sequenced sample was memory CD4+ T cells from salivary gland. The receptors derive from a female donor with primary Sjogren's syndrome.

This clonotype ranks as medium-sized (0.01 to 0.1%). This chain links TRBV7-9 with TRBJ2-1; 9 bases are a match to TRBD2. The CDR3 is made up of 15 amino acids. Per the germline V gene, CDR1 is SEHNR and CDR2 is FQNEAQ (reference sequence). J lost 4 bases, V lost 1 base, and 2 bases had no gene match. The CDR3 nucleotides read TGTGCCAGCAGCTTAGGGACTAGCGCGTACAATGAGCAGTTCTTC. Translation: CASSLGTSAYNEQFF.

The J gene is TRBJ2-3, the V gene TRBV20-1, with 11 bases that match TRBD1. V lost 6 bases and J lost 6; bases outside the gene matches: 5. CDR1 and CDR2 from the germline V gene are DFQATT and SNEGSKA (reference sequence). The CDR3 runs 13 residues. The CDR3 here is CSATGQGEDTQYF. CDR3 sequence (DNA): TGCAGTGCCACGGGACAGGGGGAGGATACGCAGTATTTT.

This sequence joins TRBV7-9 and TRBJ2-2, with D perhaps TRBD2 (5 bases). CDR1 SEHNR and CDR2 FQNEAQ come from the germline V gene (reference sequence). The CDR3 sequence is 18 residues long. V was cut by 3 bases and J by 0 bases, with 17 bases left in between. CDR3 nucleotides: TGTGCCAGCAGCTTTGTTACGGGGTTCGAATCGAACACCGGGGAGCTGTTTTTT. Translating it yields CASSFVTGFESNTGELFF.

This clonotype is labeled medium-sized. The rearrangement joins TRBV4-3 to TRBJ1-3; D gene unclear. This CDR3 region has 17 residues. The V gene's germline CDR1 is LGHNA and CDR2 YSLEER. Trimming took off 0 bases at V and 0 bases at J, with 12 bases between the two ends. In DNA form, the CDR3 reads TGCGCCAGCAGCCAAGATAGTGCGCATTTCTCTGGAAACACCATATATTTT. This translates into CASSQDSAHFSGNTIYF.

This clonotype is medium-sized. The chain couples TRBV24-1 to TRBJ2-1; possibly TRBD2 for D (6 bases). CDR3 length equals 15 residues. Germline V gives CDR1 KGHDR, CDR2 SFDVKD. V was clipped by 3 bases and J by 3 bases, with 11 bases between them. CDR3 coding DNA: TGTGCCACCAGTGATAGCGGGCCACTCTACAATGAGCAGTTCTTC. Its translation is CATSDSGPLYNEQFF.

Judged by abundance, this clonotype is large. The J gene is TRBJ1-2, the V gene TRBV10-3; the D is unclear. The CDR3 loop spans 11 amino acids. V shed 3 bases and J shed 5 bases, with 4 bases lying between them. Per germline, CDR1 ENHRY and CDR2 SYGVKD. The CDR3 DNA reads TGTGCCATCAGTGATACATATGGCTACACCTTC. Residues: CAISDTYGYTF.

This clonotype was recorded many times. The chain couples TRBV6-1 to TRBJ1-5; maybe TRBD1 (6 bases). From germline, CDR1 is MNHNS and CDR2 SASEGT. The CDR3 is made up of 15 amino acids. Trimming took 9 bases from V and 0 from J, leaving 15 bases between them. CDR3 bases: TGTGCCAGTGGGGGGGGCAGAATTAGCAATCAGCCCCAGCATTTT. It specifies CASGGGRISNQPQHF.

This clonotype counts as large. The chain links TRBV12-3 or TRBV12-4 to TRBJ2-2; tentatively, D is TRBD1 (6 bases). The CDR3 runs to 15 residues. V shed 8 bases and J shed 6 bases, with 19 bases lying between them. The CDR3, as DNA: TGTGCCAGCCGGCCCCTCAGGGGTTTGGCCGGGGAGCTGTTTTTT. Residues: CASRPLRGLAGELFF.

By proportion, this clonotype is medium-sized (0.01 to 0.1%). V and J are TRBV20-1 and TRBJ2-2; 7 bases match TRBD2. V shed 6 bases, J shed 0 bases, and the junction held 7 bases outside the gene matches. CDR1 is DFQATT, CDR2 SNEGSKA, per germline (reference sequence). The CDR3 extends over 15 amino acids. The CDR3, as DNA: TGCAGTGCCATTCCCGGGACTACGAACACCGGGGAGCTGTTTTTT. This translates into CSAIPGTTNTGELFF.

This clonotype is medium-sized. The chain has TRBV7-2 and TRBJ2-1, with unresolved D. The V gene's germline CDR1 is SGHTA and CDR2 FQGNSA. With 6 bases removed from V and 7 bases from J, the gap between germline ends came to 7 bases. CDR3 length equals 11 residues. CDR3 nucleotides: TGTGCCAGCAGTTCCAGGAATGAGCAGTTCTTC. Translating gives CASSSRNEQFF.

The rearrangement joins TRBV7-2 to TRBJ2-1, with D possibly being TRBD1 (6 bases). The CDR3 length is 15 residues. V lost 4 bases and J 7 bases, leaving 17 bases between the germline ends. Germline CDR1 reads SGHTA; CDR2 reads FQGNSA. The CDR3 is CASSSKTGRTNEQFF. In DNA form, the CDR3 reads TGTGCCAGCAGCTCCAAGACAGGCCGGACTAATGAGCAGTTCTTC. The full variable domain, completed using reference TRBV7-2 and TRBJ2-1, is GAGVSQSPSNKVTEKGKDVELRCDPISGHTALYWYRQSLGQGLEFLIYFQGNSAPDKSGLPSDRFSAERTGGSVSTLTIQRTQQEDSAVYLCASSSKTGRTNEQFFGPGTRLTVL.

J is TRBJ1-5 and V is TRBV2; the D gene is possibly TRBD1 (6 bases). The CDR3 covers 16 residues. Germline lookup yields CDR1 SNHLY and CDR2 FYNNEI. V gave up 2 bases and J gave up 2 bases, with 13 bases separating them. The CDR3 nucleotides are TGTGCCAGCAGTGAATCAGTACGACAGGGCAATCAGCCCCAGCATTTT. This translates into CASSESVRQGNQPQHF. Full variable domain (remainder filled in from reference TRBV2 and TRBJ1-5): EPEVTQTPSHQVTQMGQEVILRCVPISNHLYFYWYRQILGQKVEFLVSFYNNEISEKSEIFDDQFSVERPDGSNFTLKIRSTKLEDSAMYFCASSESVRQGNQPQHFGDGTRLSIL.

The V call is TRBV6-1, the J call TRBJ2-2, with D possibly TRBD1 on 5 matching bases. The germline V and J ends were trimmed by 2 bases and 14 bases, with 24 bases remaining between them. Germline CDR1 MNHNS, CDR2 SASEGT. The CDR3 length is 16 residues. This CDR3 reads CASSEQTSSGANVLFF. CDR3 coding DNA: TGTGCCAGCAGTGAACAGACGAGCTCTGGGGCCAACGTCCTGTTTTTT.

Turning to this clonotype: This may arise from a read error, as a much more abundant clone is one base away. The V and J genes are TRBV4-2 and TRBJ2-3; TRBD1 agrees at 9 bases. Germline lookup yields CDR1 LGHNA and CDR2 YNFKEQ. The CDR3 is 17 residues long. DNA of the CDR3: TGTGCCAGCAGCCAAGTCGTACAGGGGGCGCGAGCAGATACGCGGTATTTT. This encodes CASSQVVQGARADTRYF.

This clonotype was found once. The V and J genes are TRBV5-4 and TRBJ1-1, with D unresolved. The length of the CDR3 is 15 residues. Germline values: CDR1 SGHNT, CDR2 YYREEE (reference sequence). V shed 0 bases and J shed 3 bases, with 12 bases lying between them. CDR3 amino acids: CASSLGTTRHTEAFF. CDR3 DNA: TGTGCCAGCAGCTTGGGAACGACAAGGCACACTGAAGCTTTCTTT.

This chain links TRBV20-1 with TRBJ2-3; 8 positions agree with TRBD1. The CDR3 has 13 amino acids. CDR1 is DFQATT and CDR2 is SNEGSKA in the germline V gene (reference sequence). J gave up 3 bases and V 6 bases, and 5 bases lay outside the gene matches. The CDR3 is CSARTGLTDTQYF. The CDR3 DNA reads TGCAGTGCGCGGACAGGGTTAACAGATACGCAGTATTTT.

The chain employs TRBV7-9 and TRBJ1-4, with D maybe TRBD1 (5 bases). V lost 6 bases and J lost 5, with 19 bases in between. The length of the CDR3 is 16 residues. The germline CDR1 and CDR2 sequences are SEHNR and FQNEAQ (reference sequence). The CDR3, as DNA: TGTGCCAGCAGTTTTCGGGCCGGGACCGAGAATGAAAAACTGTTTTTT. This encodes CASSFRAGTENEKLFF.

This clonotype was seen a few times. This chain uses TRBV6-1 with TRBJ1-1; maybe TRBD1 (5 bases). V lost 7 bases and J 2 bases, leaving 14 bases between the germline ends. The CDR3 is made up of 14 amino acids. CDR1 MNHNS and CDR2 SASEGT come from the germline V gene. The CDR3 DNA reads as TGTGCCAGCATAGGGGAGTTCCCCAACACTGAAGCTTTCTTT. It yields the protein CASIGEFPNTEAFF.

By its share, this clonotype is medium-sized. The chain has TRBV6-2 or TRBV6-3 and TRBJ2-7; D ambiguous. There are 15 residues in the CDR3. V lost 2 bases and J lost 3, with 14 bases in between. Germline lookup yields CDR1 MNHEY and CDR2 SVGEGT. Here the CDR3 reads CASSYLEPRFYEQYF. CDR3 DNA: TGTGCCAGCAGTTACCTAGAACCGCGTTTCTACGAGCAGTACTTC.

This clonotype was detected many times. The rearrangement links TRBV29-1 to TRBJ1-4; the match to TRBD1 covers 8 bases. Trimming took 6 bases from V and 8 from J; bases not matched to a gene: 11. The CDR3 extends over 14 amino acids. Germline-derived CDR1 and CDR2 are SQVTM and ANQGSEA. The CDR3 is CSVSSGTGQEKLFF. CDR3 DNA sequence: TGCAGCGTCAGCTCCGGGACAGGCCAGGAAAAACTGTTTTTT.

By its share, this clonotype is medium-sized. The genes are TRBV6-2 or TRBV6-3 and TRBJ1-4; 11 bases line up with TRBD1. The CDR3 sequence is 14 residues long. Germline V lookup: CDR1 MNHEY, CDR2 SVGEGT. V shed 5 bases and J 6 bases; nucleotides not matched to a gene: 2. The CDR3 protein is CASSRTGGDEKLFF. CDR3 nucleotides: TGTGCCAGCAGTCGGACAGGGGGCGATGAAAAACTGTTTTTT.

In this sample, this clonotype turned up once. This chain uses TRBV10-2 with TRBJ2-3; 10 bases match TRBD2. The CDR3 consists of 13 residues. CDR1 WSHSY and CDR2 SAAADI come from the germline V gene. J lost 3 bases, V lost 7 bases, and 1 base had no gene match. The CDR3 bases are TGCGCCAGCATACTAGCGGGAACAGATACGCAGTATTTT. Its protein product is CASILAGTDTQYF.

This clonotype is medium-sized by share. The chain recombines TRBV20-1 with TRBJ2-5; weak D call: TRBD2 (6 bases). CDR3 size: 13 residues. Trimming cost V 3 bases and J 5 bases, with 13 bases left between them. The germline V gene has CDR1 DFQATT and CDR2 SNEGSKA (reference sequence). CDR3 nucleotides: TGCAGTGCTAGCGCGGGGCCATGGGAGACCCAGTACTTC. Its translation is CSASAGPWETQYF.

The rearrangement uses TRBV7-2 and TRBJ2-1, with TRBD2 matching over 10 bases. Per the germline V gene, CDR1 is SGHTA and CDR2 is FQGNSA. CDR3 length: 16 residues. V lost 7 bases, J lost 0 bases, and 6 bases stayed unmatched. The DNA of the CDR3 is TGTGCCAGCAAAGAAGCGGGGGGGAGCTCCTACAATGAGCAGTTCTTC. As protein: CASKEAGGSSYNEQFF.